What follows is one T cell receptor beta chain and its context. From the 5' RACE reads, TCRdb called clonotypes with MiXCR, one entry per CDR3 protein. The sample contains about 500,000 distinct CDR3 sequences, roughly 22% of which appear only once. V lost 1 base and J lost 7, with 8 bases in between. There are 13 residues in the CDR3. Germline V gives CDR1 SGHTA, CDR2 FQGNSA. The sample comes from a study of T-cell memory formation after mild COVID-19. The clonotype originates from an adult woman who had mild COVID-19 (a few samples of this study predate the infection). Cell type and time point are not known. The J gene is TRBJ1-5, the V gene TRBV7-2; D gene uncertain. The sample consisted of PBMCs or a T cell subset sorted from them (not recorded which). The DNA for the CDR3 is TGTGCCAGCAGCTTAGTCCCTTTACAGCCCCAGCATTTT. Translation gives CASSLVPLQPQHF.